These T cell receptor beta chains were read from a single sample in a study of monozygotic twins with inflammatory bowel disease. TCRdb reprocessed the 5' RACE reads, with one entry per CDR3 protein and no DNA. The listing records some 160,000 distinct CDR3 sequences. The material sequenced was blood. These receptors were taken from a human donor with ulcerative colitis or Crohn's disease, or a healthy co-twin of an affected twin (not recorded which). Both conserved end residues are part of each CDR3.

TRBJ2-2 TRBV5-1 CASSLGGTGELFF
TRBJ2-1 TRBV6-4 CASSLDLARMSKQFF
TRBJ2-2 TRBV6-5 CASSYAGGPPGELFF
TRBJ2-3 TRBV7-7 CASPQRGEDTQYF
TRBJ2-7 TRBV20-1 CSARDPSSVSSYEQYF
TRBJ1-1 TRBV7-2 CASSLAGPTGVNTEAFF
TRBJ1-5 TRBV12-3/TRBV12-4 CASSLRGGFQPQHF
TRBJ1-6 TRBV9 CASSVGRDRDSPLHF
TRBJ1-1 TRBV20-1 CSASLTRPANTEAFF
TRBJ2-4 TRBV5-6 CASSIGDRGHIQYF
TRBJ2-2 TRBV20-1 CSASRGFGELFF
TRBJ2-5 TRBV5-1 CASSLAEGAQETQYF
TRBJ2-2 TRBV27 CASSTRWTSGNTGELFF
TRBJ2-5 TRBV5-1 CASSASWGETQYF
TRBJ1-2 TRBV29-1 CSVELAGGGYTF
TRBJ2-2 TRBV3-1 CASSPTSGGTGELFF
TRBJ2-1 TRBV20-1 CSARDAGAVFNYNEQFF
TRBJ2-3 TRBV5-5 CASSPYSHNTDTQYF
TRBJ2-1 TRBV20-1 CSARSAALGAALSYNEQFF
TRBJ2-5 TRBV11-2 CASSFPQEGRRNLQETQYF
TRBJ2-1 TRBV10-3 CATTGSSYNEQFF
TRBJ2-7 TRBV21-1 CASSKEGKGTTYEQYF
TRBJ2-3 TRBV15 CATSREPGGSTDTQYF
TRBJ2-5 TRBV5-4 CASSSGLAGIQETQYF
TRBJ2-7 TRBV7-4 CASTCGDTDYEQYF
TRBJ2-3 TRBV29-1 CSVGATDTQYF
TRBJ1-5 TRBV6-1 CASTDTGGSSNQPQHF
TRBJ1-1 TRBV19 CASSVTGGSVNTEAFF
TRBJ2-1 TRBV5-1 CASSSPWTSGGMGEQFF
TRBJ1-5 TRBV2 CASSAGGLSNQPQHF
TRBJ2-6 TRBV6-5 CASSYSYSRRISGANVLTF
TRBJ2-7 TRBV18 CASSPRGGEVYYEQYF
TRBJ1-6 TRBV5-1 CASSPAEGSPGHSPLHF
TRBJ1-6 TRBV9 CASSPGTENSPLHF
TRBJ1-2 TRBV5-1 CASSPGTGGLYGYTF
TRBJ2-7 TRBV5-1 CASSLGQVWSYEQYF
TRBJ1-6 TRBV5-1 CASSPEGNSYNSPLHF
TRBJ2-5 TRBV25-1 CASKQGRETQYF
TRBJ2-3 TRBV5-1 CASSDHISGVGTDTQYF
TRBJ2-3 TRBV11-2 CASGWLGTDTQYF
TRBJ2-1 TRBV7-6 CASSLGLPSSYNEQFF
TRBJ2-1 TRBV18 CASSPQGTSVGQFF
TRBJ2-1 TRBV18 CASSRTGYNEQFF
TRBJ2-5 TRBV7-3 CASSLGHSRETQYF
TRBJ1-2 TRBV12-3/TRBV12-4 CASSLVGYGYTF
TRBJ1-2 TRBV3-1 CASSLVGTGFYGYTF
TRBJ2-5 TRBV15 CATSRARGRQETQYF
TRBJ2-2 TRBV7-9 CASSQSTGELFF
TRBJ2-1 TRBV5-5 CASSLGFSYNEQFF
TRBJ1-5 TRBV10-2 CASSETLTADQPQDF
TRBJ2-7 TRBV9 CASSVPLTRGRDEQYF
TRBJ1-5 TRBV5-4 CASSSGSNQPQHF
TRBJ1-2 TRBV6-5 CAVRRANYGYTF
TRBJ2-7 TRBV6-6 CASSPSGLSYEQYF
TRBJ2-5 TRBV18 CASSQGDREETQYF
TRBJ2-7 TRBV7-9 CASSFAVGTEEQYF
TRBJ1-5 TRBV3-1 CASSPSSRLSEPQHF
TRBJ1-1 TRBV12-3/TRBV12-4 CASSLGGFRVPEAFF
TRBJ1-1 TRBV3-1 CASSDGTGGNTEAFF